This TCR beta chain was sequenced for a study of T cell repertoires in cytomegalovirus infection (dated by TCRdb to the late 2010s). Study-wide context: Donor HLA type was relevant to the analysis, because carriage of CMV infection together with the matching HLA type was indicated by public TCR beta signatures.

This clonotype was counted many times. There is no known antigen for this receptor. The input lacks base qualities; no much larger clone sits a single base away. The sequencing machine was an Illumina HiSeq 1500. Through fastp at Q25 and MiXCR, TCRdb rebuilt clones from the public reads, retaining in-frame beta chains. Rows are combined by CDR3 protein, so each entry shows the most common genes and DNA. Within this sample are hundreds of thousands of distinct CDR3 sequences, with approximately 40% of them counted one time only. Clones ranked in the top ten supply around 2.8% of the sample. CDR3 length: 11 amino acids, cysteine to phenylalanine. The retained sequence is limited to the CDR3, 33 bases, with the frame set at the first base. As encoded in the germline V gene, CDR1 is SGHTA while CDR2 is FQGNSA. V was cut back by 4 bases and J by 4 bases, leaving a gap of 3 bases between them. The study at large found these results: The ex vivo response was dominated by HLA-C-restricted CMV-specific TCR beta clonotypes, which also provided the single most frequent clonotype in two of eight donors. Cumulative frequency of public TCR beta family members discriminated carriers of CMV infection plus the relevant HLA type in this cohort and an independent roughly 340-donor cohort.

The rearrangement combines TRBV7-2 with TRBJ2-3, with no confident D gene call. This TCR was recovered from a human donor in good health (CMV status not recorded). Some clones in this sample may be carry-over from other donors' samples. The sequencing sample was made of PBMCs. This receptor carries the CDR3 CASSYSDTQYF. At the DNA level, the sequence is TGTGCCAGCAGCTACTCAGATACGCAGTATTTT.